This T cell receptor (beta chain) was identified in a study of blood T cell repertoires in COVID-19. Across the study: Nucleic acid was either cDNA or gDNA, and it came from T cells, B-cell-depleted T cells, or PBMCs.

Deletions cut 0 bases from V and 5 bases from J, with 7 bases between. The germline V gene encodes CDR1 MNHEY and CDR2 SVGAGI. The CDR3 has 13 amino acids. Assay used: immunoSEQ multiplex PCR; TCRdb lists only in-frame clones, some missing. The sample carries approximately 120,000 clones, approximately 87% recorded once. Concerning this clone itself: The same CDR3 is also encoded by other DNA sequences in this sample.

The sequenced sample was peripheral blood. This clonotype was obtained from a woman aged 60-75 years with acute or convalescent COVID-19. V usage is TRBV6-5 and J usage is TRBJ1-2; unclear D gene. CDR3 coding DNA: TGTGCCAGCAGTTACTCGGGAGGGTATGGCTACACCTTC. Protein: CASSYSGGYGYTF.